Shown below are 8 T cell receptor beta chains from a single sample sequenced in a study of cytomegalovirus exposure and HLA in healthy donors. Primers included in the PCR were 60 Vbeta and 13 Jbeta primers. The repertoire was sequenced with immunoSEQ multiplex PCR; TCRdb's copy has only in-frame clones and lacks some. This table has more than 150,000 clones, roughly 87% appearing once. Sample: PBMCs. These receptors were taken from a girl less than two years old in good health and CMV-seronegative.

The rearrangement joins TRBV2 to TRBJ1-5, with D hard to call. V was pared by 2 bases and J by 0 bases, with 8 bases between. Germline CDR1 is SNHLY and CDR2 is FYNNEI. This CDR3 contains 15 residues. In DNA, the CDR3 is TGTGCCAGCAGTGAATCCAGTGATAGCAATCAGCCCCAGCATTTT. Residues: CASSESSDSNQPQHF.

V gene TRBV4-1 combines with J gene TRBJ1-4; D gene ambiguous. The germline gives CDR1 MGHRA, CDR2 YSYEKL. The length of the CDR3 is 15 residues. The V end was cut by 3 bases, the J end by 7 bases, with 15 bases between. In DNA form, the CDR3 reads TGCGCCAGCAGCCAGATACAGCGGCTTTTTGAAAAACTGTTTTTT. It translates to CASSQIQRLFEKLFF.

The chain has TRBV2 and TRBJ1-6; 12 bases are shared with TRBD1. The CDR3 covers 16 residues. Germline CDR1 SNHLY, CDR2 FYNNEI. After removal of 6 bases from V and 7 bases from J, the junction contained 7 bases not matched to a gene. CDR3 loop: CASSWGQGAPNSPLHF. CDR3 sequence (DNA): TGTGCCAGCAGCTGGGGACAGGGGGCCCCAAATTCACCCCTCCACTTT.

J is TRBJ1-1 and V is TRBV19; no clear D. The CDR3 runs to 13 residues. The germline V gene has CDR1 LNHDA and CDR2 SQIVND (reference sequence). V lost 5 bases and J lost 4, with 11 bases in between. The CDR3 nucleotides are TGTGCCAGTAGTCCCCTTACGGGCACTGAAGCTTTCTTT. Protein: CASSPLTGTEAFF. The variable domain in full, with the rest retrieved from reference TRBV19 and TRBJ1-1, is DGGITQSPKYLFRKEGQNVTLSCEQNLNHDAMYWYRQDPGQGLRLIYYSQIVNDFQKGDIAEGYSVSREKKESFPLTVTSAQKNPTAFYLCASSPLTGTEAFFGQGTRLTVV.

The J gene is TRBJ1-1, the V gene TRBV29-1; 7 nucleotides agree with TRBD1. This CDR3 is built from 12 residues. Losses at the gene ends were 4 bases for V and 6 bases for J; bases not matched to a gene: 5. Germline CDR1 reads SQVTM; CDR2 reads ANQGSEA. CDR3 in DNA: TGCAGCGTTGTTAAAGGGGGCGCTGAAGCTTTCTTT. Translated, it gives CSVVKGGAEAFF. Looking up the rest from reference TRBV29-1 and TRBJ1-1 gives the full variable domain: SAVISQKPSRDICQRGTSLTIQCQVDSQVTMMFWYRQQPGQSLTLIATANQGSEATYESGFVIDKFPISRPNLTFSTLTVSNMSPEDSSIYLCSVVKGGAEAFFGQGTRLTVV.

The chain employs TRBV11-3 and TRBJ2-1; unclear D gene. This CDR3 region has 13 residues. Germline V gene data show CDR1 as SGHNT and CDR2 as YENEEA. V gave up 5 bases and J gave up 3 bases, with 8 bases separating them. DNA for the CDR3: TGTGCCAGCAGCATTAGCCTCTACAATGAGCAGTTCTTC. Translation gives CASSISLYNEQFF.

For the CDR3, the DNA is TGTGCCAGCAGTGACAGGGGGCAGGGCTATGGCTACACCTTC. Its translation: CASSDRGQGYGYTF. This chain joins TRBV2 and TRBJ1-2; 8 bases line up with TRBD1. Trimming at V came to 3 bases and at J to 4 bases, leaving 4 bases not matched to a gene. Germline CDR1 is SNHLY and CDR2 is FYNNEI. This CDR3 contains 14 residues.

The chain is built from TRBV4-3 and TRBJ2-3; 7 bases align to TRBD2. J was trimmed by 5 bases and V by 1 base; bases with no gene match: 0. The germline V gene encodes CDR1 LGHNA and CDR2 YSLEER. The length of the CDR3 is 13 residues. The CDR3: CASSQGEGDTQYF. The CDR3 region has the DNA TGCGCCAGCAGCCAAGGGGAGGGAGATACGCAGTATTTT.